This entry describes one T cell receptor beta chain. Its antigen is still unknown. Time point here: postoperative day 105 after intestinal transplantation (dayNNNN = postoperative day). This record comes from a study of graft-versus-host responses after intestinal transplantation. Turning to the study itself: Anti-thymocyte globulin served as induction for all recipients, who then took tacrolimus and steroids for approximately three years.

The V gene end was trimmed by 2 bases and the J gene end by 4 bases; junction bases not matched to a gene: 7. Looked up from germline, CDR1 is SGHRS and CDR2 is YFSETQ. The CDR3 runs 15 residues. Profiled with immunoSEQ multiplex PCR; TCRdb holds only in-frame clones, not every one. This table has roughly 11,000 clones, more than 85% appearing once. Study-wide points: Allografts of patients with graft-donor T cell macrochimerism showed high graft-versus-host to host-versus-graft clone ratios.

This sequence joins TRBV5-1 and TRBJ1-1; 8 nucleotides line up with TRBD1. The clonotype was recovered from a human patient who received an intestinal transplant, so some T cells may come from the graft donor. Specimen: PBMCs, collected 105 days after intestinal transplantation. Here the CDR3 DNA reads TGCGCCAGCAGCTTAGCAGGGGGCGCGATCACTGAAGCTTTCTTT. Its translation: CASSLAGGAITEAFF.